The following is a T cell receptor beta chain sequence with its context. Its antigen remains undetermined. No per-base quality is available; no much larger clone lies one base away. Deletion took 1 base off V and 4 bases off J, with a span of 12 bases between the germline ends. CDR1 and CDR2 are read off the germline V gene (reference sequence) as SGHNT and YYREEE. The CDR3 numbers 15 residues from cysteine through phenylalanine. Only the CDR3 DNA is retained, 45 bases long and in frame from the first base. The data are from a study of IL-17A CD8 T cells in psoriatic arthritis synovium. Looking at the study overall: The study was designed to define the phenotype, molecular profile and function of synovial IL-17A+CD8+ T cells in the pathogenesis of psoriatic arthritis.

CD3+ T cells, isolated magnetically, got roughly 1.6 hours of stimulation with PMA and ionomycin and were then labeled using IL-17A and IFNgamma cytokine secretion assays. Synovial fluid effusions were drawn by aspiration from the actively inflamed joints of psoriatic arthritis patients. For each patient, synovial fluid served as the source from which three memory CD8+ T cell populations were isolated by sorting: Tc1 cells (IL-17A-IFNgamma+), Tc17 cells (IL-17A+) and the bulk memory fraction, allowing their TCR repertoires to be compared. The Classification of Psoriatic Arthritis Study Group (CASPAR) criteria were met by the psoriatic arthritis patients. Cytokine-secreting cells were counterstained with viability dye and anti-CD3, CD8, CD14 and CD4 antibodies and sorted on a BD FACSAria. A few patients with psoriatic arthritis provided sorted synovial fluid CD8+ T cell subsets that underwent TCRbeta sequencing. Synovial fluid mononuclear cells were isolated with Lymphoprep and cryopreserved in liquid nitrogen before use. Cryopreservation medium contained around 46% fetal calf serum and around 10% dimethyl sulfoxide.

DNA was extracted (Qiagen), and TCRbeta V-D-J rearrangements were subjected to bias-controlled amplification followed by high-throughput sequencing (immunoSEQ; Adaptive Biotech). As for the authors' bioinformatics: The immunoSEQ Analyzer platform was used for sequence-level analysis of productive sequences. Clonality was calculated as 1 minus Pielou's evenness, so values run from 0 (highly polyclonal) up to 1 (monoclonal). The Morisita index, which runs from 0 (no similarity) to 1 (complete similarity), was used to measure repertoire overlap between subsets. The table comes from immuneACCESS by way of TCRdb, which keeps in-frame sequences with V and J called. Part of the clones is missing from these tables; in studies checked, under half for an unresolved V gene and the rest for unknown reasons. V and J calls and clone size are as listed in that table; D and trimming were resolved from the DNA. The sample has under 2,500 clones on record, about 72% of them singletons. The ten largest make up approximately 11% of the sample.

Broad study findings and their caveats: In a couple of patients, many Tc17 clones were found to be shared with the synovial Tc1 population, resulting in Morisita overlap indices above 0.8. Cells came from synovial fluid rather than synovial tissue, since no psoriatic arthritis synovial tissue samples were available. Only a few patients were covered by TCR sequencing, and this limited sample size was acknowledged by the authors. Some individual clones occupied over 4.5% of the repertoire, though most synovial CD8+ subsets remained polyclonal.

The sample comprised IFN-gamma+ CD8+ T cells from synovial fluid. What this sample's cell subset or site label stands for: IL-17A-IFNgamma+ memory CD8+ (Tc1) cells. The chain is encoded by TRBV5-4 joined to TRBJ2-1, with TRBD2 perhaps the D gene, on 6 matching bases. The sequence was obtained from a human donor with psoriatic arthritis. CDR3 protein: CASSLWIAEYNEQFF. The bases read TGTGCCAGCAGCTTGTGGATAGCGGAATACAATGAGCAGTTCTTC.